The 18 T cell receptor beta chains given below trace back to one sample, sequenced in a study of CD8+CD57+ T cells in acquired aplastic anemia. Patients chosen for sequencing had shown CD8+CD57+ cell expansion by flow cytometry. According to the study, genomic DNA was the template for TCR beta VDJ and CDR3 profiling. From the reads, TCRdb called clonotypes with MiXCR, one entry per CDR3 protein. This table holds about 270,000 distinct CDR3 sequences, around 82% found once. Sequenced input: sorted CD4+, CD8+, or CD8+CD57+ T cells (not recorded which) from PBMCs. The receptors were sampled from a human donor with aplastic anemia.

J is TRBJ2-7 and V is TRBV5-6; D gene uncertain. This CDR3 is built from 13 residues. V was clipped by 7 bases and J by 0 bases, with 11 bases between them. Germline assignment: CDR1 SGHDT and CDR2 YYEEEE. The CDR3 loop is CASGSLSSYEQYF. The DNA of the CDR3 is TGTGCCAGCGGCAGCCTTAGCTCCTACGAGCAGTACTTC.

The genes are TRBV7-8 and TRBJ2-3; no clear D gene. V was shortened by 0 bases and J by 11 bases, with 18 bases between the two germline ends. The CDR3 is 15 residues long. The germline CDR1 and CDR2 sequences are SGHVS and FQNEAQ. The CDR3 coding sequence is TGTGCCAGCAGCTTAGCGGGTTGCCCCGCAGCGCAGCAGTATTTT. This gives the protein CASSLAGCPAAQQYF.

This clonotype has a handful of counts. The chain is built from TRBV2 and TRBJ2-5, with D possibly being TRBD1 (6 bases). Germline-derived CDR1 and CDR2 are SNHLY and FYNNEI. The CDR3 is 15 residues long. Trimming took 5 bases from V and 3 from J, leaving 16 bases between them. CDR3 in amino acids: CASSQNAAGEETQYF. DNA for the CDR3: TGTGCCAGCAGTCAAAACGCGGCAGGGGAAGAGACCCAGTACTTC.

This clonotype showed up just a few times. A read error may produce the germline difference seen at one junction end. V usage is TRBV2 and J usage is TRBJ2-3, with unresolved D. The CDR3 totals 12 residues. The germline V gene has CDR1 SNHLY and CDR2 FYNNEI. CDR3 DNA sequence: TGTGCCAGCAGCGTTGGGTCAGTTACGGAGTATTTT. Residues: CASSVGSVTEYF. The variable domain in full, completed from reference TRBV2 and TRBJ2-3, reads EPEVTQTPSHQVTQMGQEVILRCVPISNHLYFYWYRQILGQKVEFLVSFYNNEISEKSEIFDDQFSVERPDGSNFTLKIRSTKLEDSAMYFCASSVGSVTEYFGPGTRLTVL.

The chain links TRBV7-3 to TRBJ1-1, with D hard to call. Trimming removed 5 bases at V and 1 base at J, with 14 bases between. Germline-derived CDR1 and CDR2 are SGHTA and FQGTGA. The CDR3 totals 15 residues. The CDR3 DNA reads as TGTGCCAGCAGCGCCGATCATACGCAGAACACTGAAGCTTTCTTT. As protein: CASSADHTQNTEAFF.

This clonotype was found a few times. The chain is built from TRBV25-1 and TRBJ1-2; no definite D call. The CDR3 has 17 residues. V was shortened by 4 bases and J by 0 bases, with 18 bases between the two germline ends. CDR1 and CDR2 from the germline V gene are MGHDK and SYGVNS. The CDR3 region has the DNA TGTGCCAGCAGTGGTTCCTTAGGAACAGCCCCTAACTATGGCTACACCTTC. This translates into CASSGSLGTAPNYGYTF.

The chain has TRBV6-1 and TRBJ2-7; a possible D gene is TRBD1 (6 bases). V was shortened by 4 bases and J by 3 bases, with 13 bases between the two germline ends. The CDR3 runs to 14 residues. Germline V gives CDR1 MNHNS, CDR2 SASEGT. CDR3 sequence reads: CASSGAGDDYEQYF. CDR3 DNA: TGTGCCAGCAGTGGAGCAGGGGATGACTACGAGCAGTACTTC.

The count of this clonotype is one. This sequence joins TRBV7-2 and TRBJ2-3; TRBD1 aligns across 10 bases. Unmatched junction bases numbered 14, after V lost 5 bases and J lost 12 bases. Germline V lookup: CDR1 SGHTA, CDR2 FQGNSA. CDR3 length: 15 amino acids. The CDR3 loop reads CASSNGQGGQETQYF. The CDR3 bases are TGTGCCAGCAGCAATGGACAGGGGGGTCAAGAGACCCAGTATTTT.

On this clonotype: The CDR3 ends on some other residue instead of the conserved phenylalanine or tryptophan, so this is likely a read error. The limits of the CDR3 on the DNA are not certain, so only TCRdb's listed CDR3 is given. V gene TRBV2 combines with J gene TRBJ2-2; the D call in the table, TRBD1, was not verified against the DNA. CDR1 SNHLY and CDR2 FYNNEI come from the germline V gene. The CDR3 is made up of 15 amino acids, end residues included. CDR3 residues: CASSGGGIHEQVLGP.

The chain couples TRBV15 to TRBJ2-5; no clear D gene. CDR1 LNHNV and CDR2 YYDKDF come from the germline V gene (reference sequence). Trimming shortened V by 2 bases and J by 3 bases, and 10 bases separated the two germline ends. The CDR3 covers 14 residues. CDR3 coding DNA: TGTGCCACCAGCAGACGGAGCCAGGAAGAGACCCAGTACTTC. It encodes CATSRRSQEETQYF.

Note on this clonotype: The germline gene is not matched at one end of the junction; a read error may be the cause. The V call is TRBV2, the J call TRBJ2-2; D may correspond to TRBD1 or TRBD2 (6 bases each). The CDR3 has 13 amino acids. Germline V gene lookup returns CDR1 SNHLY and CDR2 FYNNEI. This chain's CDR3 is CASLDGGTGTLYF. The DNA for the CDR3 is TGTGCCAGCTTGGACGGGGGCACCGGTACGCTGTATTTT.

The DNA of the CDR3 is TGTGCCAGCAGCTGGGCGGGGACCTACAATGAGCAGTACGTC. Its protein product is CASSWAGTYNEQYV. The V and J genes are TRBV5-5 and TRBJ2-7; weak D call: TRBD2 (6 bases). This CDR3 is 14 amino acids long. V was pared by 3 bases and J by 7 bases, with 17 bases between. Looked up from germline, CDR1 is SGHKS and CDR2 is YYEKEE (reference sequence).

As concerns this clonotype: Germline and junction disagree at one end, which may indicate a read error. The chain carries TRBV7-3 and TRBJ2-5; TRBD2 matches at 9 bases. CDR1 is SGHTA, CDR2 FQGTGA, per germline. CDR3 length: 14 residues. This chain's CDR3 is CASSSSGAQENQQF. As DNA, the CDR3 is TGTGCCAGCAGTTCTAGCGGGGCTCAAGAGAACCAGCAGTTC. The entire variable domain, with the rest obtained from reference TRBV7-3 and TRBJ2-5, is as follows: GAGVSQTPSNKVTEKGKYVELRCDPISGHTALYWYRQSLGQGPEFLIYFQGTGAADDSGLPNDRFFAVRPEGSVSTLKIQRTERGDSAVYLCASSSSGAQENQQFGPGTRLLVL.

This chain uses TRBV11-3 with TRBJ2-7; tentative D call: TRBD2 (7 bases). This CDR3 spans 13 amino acids. Germline loops: CDR1 SGHNT, CDR2 YENEEA. Trimming took 5 bases from V and 6 from J, leaving 14 bases between them. The CDR3 DNA follows: TGTGCCAGCAGCAGGGGGGGGAGGCGCGAGCAGTACTTC. This encodes CASSRGGRREQYF.

As to this clonotype: At one end, the junction sequence differs from germline, possibly due to a read error. The chain employs TRBV5-6 and TRBJ1-2; perhaps TRBD1 as D (5 bases). The germline V gene encodes CDR1 SGHDT and CDR2 YYEEEE. The length of the CDR3 is 13 residues. The CDR3 nucleotides read TGTGCCAGCAGCTTGGGCGGGGGAGGTGGCTACACCTTT. It specifies CASSLGGGGGYTF. Looking up the rest from reference TRBV5-6 and TRBJ1-2 gives the full variable domain: DAGVTQSPTHLIKTRGQQVTLRCSPKSGHDTVSWYQQALGQGPQFIFQYYEEEERQRGNFPDRFSGHQFPNYSSELNVNALLLGDSALYLCASSLGGGGGYTFGSGTRLTVV.

This clonotype was seen a single time. The CDR3 carries no conserved terminal phenylalanine or tryptophan, so it likely arises from a read error. The DNA is left out, because the CDR3 cannot be placed on it with certainty; the CDR3 is given as TCRdb lists it. The chain has TRBV2 and TRBJ2-2; TRBD1 is the table's D call, not checked against the DNA. The CDR3 is made up of 15 amino acids, end residues included. Germline V lookup: CDR1 SNHLY, CDR2 FYNNEI. CDR3 residues: CASGDGGTDTQDLFP.

The V gene is TRBV4-2, the J gene TRBJ1-1; 8 bases align to TRBD1. J gave up 2 bases and V 1 base, and 6 bases lay outside the gene matches. Germline values: CDR1 LGHNA, CDR2 YNFKEQ. The CDR3 is 16 residues long. This CDR3 reads CASSQALDRANTEAFF. Written as DNA, the CDR3 is TGTGCCAGCAGCCAAGCTCTGGACAGGGCAAACACTGAAGCTTTCTTT.

The chain employs TRBV29-1 and TRBJ1-5; 10 bases map to TRBD1. The length of the CDR3 is 16 residues. The germline CDR1 and CDR2 sequences are SQVTM and ANQGSEA. Trimming removed 4 bases from V and 2 bases from J; junction bases left unmatched: 8. CDR3 sequence reads: CSVVGTGEWGNQPQHF. DNA of the CDR3: TGCAGCGTTGTGGGGACAGGGGAATGGGGCAATCAGCCCCAGCATTTT. Full variable domain (missing parts from reference TRBV29-1 and TRBJ1-5): SAVISQKPSRDICQRGTSLTIQCQVDSQVTMMFWYRQQPGQSLTLIATANQGSEATYESGFVIDKFPISRPNLTFSTLTVSNMSPEDSSIYLCSVVGTGEWGNQPQHFGDGTRLSIL.